This T cell receptor (beta chain) was recorded in a study of control samples from healthy donors and cancer patients. Germline CDR1 and CDR2: MNHEY and SVGEGT. Trimming at V came to 6 bases and at J to 2 bases, leaving 12 bases not matched to a gene. There are 17 residues in the CDR3. The table came from immunoSEQ multiplex PCR; TCRdb's copy has only in-frame clones and leaves some out. The profile shows roughly 170,000 clones, roughly 95% of them singletons. Sequencing was carried out using blood. The gene calls are TRBV6-2 or TRBV6-3 and TRBJ2-5; TRBD2 agrees at 10 bases. The sequence came from an older woman in good health. The CDR3 DNA reads TGTGCCAGCAGCCAAGGGTGGGGACTAGCGAAACAAGAGACCCAGTACTTC. It yields the protein CASSQGWGLAKQETQYF.